This T cell receptor (beta chain) came from a study of blood T cell repertoires in COVID-19 (dated by TCRdb to the early 2020s). Context from the whole study: Samples covering the acute and convalescent phases of COVID-19 were provided by collaborators in the United States, Italy and Spain. The material from the prospective study consisted of cDNA or gDNA derived from T cells, B-cell-depleted T cells, or PBMCs. The dataset comprised deeply sampled blood TCRbeta repertoires from subjects exposed to, actively infected with, or recovered from COVID-19. A freely available public database, intended as a resource for researchers studying the immune response to SARS-CoV-2, is where the repertoires were released. Samples came from the ongoing ImmuneRACE study (first 160 participants) plus 1,254 subjects from 6 global collaborators. The sample metadata nearly always contained a de-identified subject ID, COVID-19 status, age in years and sex. Where available, HLA class I and class II types were obtained from metadata supplied by the sample provider rather than from assay-based typing.

Notes on this clone: Its specific antigen is unknown. It has no much larger one-base neighbor in the sample; base qualities were not kept.

The immunoSEQ Assay, a bias-controlled multiplex PCR, was used to amplify TCRbeta CDR3 regions from genomic DNA. On the study's bioinformatics: The number of nucleated cells in each sample was estimated from the amplification of reference gene primers within the assay. To quantify the absolute abundance of each unique TCRbeta CDR3 rearrangement, sequence reads were collapsed and filtered. For each sample, productive Simpson clonality was calculated as the square root of Simpson's diversity index across productive rearrangements. TCRdb took this table from immuneACCESS and kept in-frame rearrangements with V and J called. Such tables lack part of the clones; where checked against another copy, unresolved V genes explain under half of the gap, and the rest is unexplained. D and trimming were read from the DNA, whereas the V and J calls and clone size are those reported in that table. The sample data list 140,000 to 150,000 clones, and around 84% of these were observed just once. The top ten hold more than 8.5% of the sample.

The collaborating institutions used their own protocols to collect whole blood in K2EDTA tubes. For TCRbeta analysis, collaborators shipped samples as frozen whole blood, isolated PBMCs, or DNA extracted from either of those sample types. What the research found in general, with its limitations: The quantity of clinical and demographic metadata differed by source and by participant and was supplied without curation.

Sequencing was carried out using peripheral blood. The sequence was collected from a man aged 60 to 69 with active or convalescent COVID-19.

CDR3 loop: CSASMDRNNEQFF. The nucleotides read TGCAGTGCTAGTATGGACAGGAACAATGAGCAGTTCTTC. Rearrangement joined TRBV20-1 to TRBJ2-1; 7 middle bases align to TRBD1. Sequences DFQATT (CDR1) and SNEGSKA (CDR2) are obtained from the germline V gene (reference sequence). Including the terminal cysteine and phenylalanine, the CDR3 comprises 13 residues. Only CDR3 DNA is held: 39 bases, read in frame from base 1. V is trimmed back by 3 bases and J by 5 bases, and the junction contains 4 bases that no gene match accounts for.